This entry lists 4 T cell receptor beta chains sequenced from one sample in a study of PD-1 blockade in classical Hodgkin lymphoma (dated by TCRdb to the early 2020s). Receptor libraries were prepared by the immunoSEQ multiplex PCR assay. TCRdb's version of the immuneACCESS table is confined to in-frame rearrangements and falls short of the full clone set. An unresolved V gene accounts for under half of the shortfall where checked; the remainder is of unknown origin. This sample lists approximately 100,000 clones; around 90% were detected once. The ten top clones hold 2.5% to 3.5% of the sample. What the time point label conveys for this sample: cycle 1 day 1 (C1D1), immediately before nivolumab initiation. All trial patients had relapsed after autologous stem cell transplantation, with cohorts A, B and C differing in prior brentuximab vedotin exposure. The sequencing here drew on peripheral blood mononuclear cells (PBMCs), taken at baseline. All receptors derive from a human donor with classical Hodgkin lymphoma.

The V and J genes are TRBV7-9 and TRBJ2-1, with 13 positions matching TRBD2. The germline V gene encodes CDR1 SEHNR and CDR2 FQNEAQ (reference sequence). Germline trimming cut 1 base from V and 3 bases from J; bases unmatched to any gene: 3. The CDR3 length is 17 residues. As DNA, the CDR3 is TGTGCCAGCAGCTTAGGGACTAGCGGGAGTAACTACAATGAGCAGTTCTTC. Encoded protein: CASSLGTSGSNYNEQFF.

The V call is TRBV27, the J call TRBJ2-7, with TRBD1 matching over 7 bases. The V and J ends lost 5 bases and 3 bases, in that order; junction bases with no gene match: 7. This CDR3 has 14 amino acids. Germline values: CDR1 MNHEY, CDR2 SMNVEV (reference sequence). In DNA, the CDR3 is TGTGCCAGCAGTAAAGACAGGGTCGGCTACGAGCAGTACTTC. It translates to CASSKDRVGYEQYF.

The chain combines TRBV28 with TRBJ1-5; 10 positions agree with TRBD1. Germline trimming cut 8 bases from V and 0 bases from J; bases unmatched to any gene: 13. Germline-derived CDR1 and CDR2 are MDHEN and SYDVKM. The length of the CDR3 is 18 residues. The CDR3 loop is CASSGQGVLPRSNQPQHF. In DNA form, the CDR3 reads TGTGCCAGCTCCGGACAGGGGGTATTACCCCGTAGCAATCAGCCCCAGCATTTT.

As DNA, the CDR3 is TGTGCCATCAGTGACGGGGAAAAACTGTTTTTT. Encoded protein: CAISDGEKLFF. This chain uses TRBV10-3 with TRBJ1-4; D is undetermined. The CDR3 is made up of 11 amino acids. Trimming took off 3 bases at V and 8 bases at J, with 4 bases between the two ends. Germline values: CDR1 ENHRY, CDR2 SYGVKD.